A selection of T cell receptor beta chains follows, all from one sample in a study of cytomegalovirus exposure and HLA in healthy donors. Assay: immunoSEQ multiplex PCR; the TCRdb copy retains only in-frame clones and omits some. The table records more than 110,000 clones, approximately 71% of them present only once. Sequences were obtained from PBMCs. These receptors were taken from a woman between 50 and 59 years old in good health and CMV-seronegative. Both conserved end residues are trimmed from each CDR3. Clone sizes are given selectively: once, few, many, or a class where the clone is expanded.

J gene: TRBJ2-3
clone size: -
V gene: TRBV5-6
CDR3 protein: ASSADRVGTDTQY

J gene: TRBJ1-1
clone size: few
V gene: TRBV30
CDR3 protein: AWSVQDTEAF

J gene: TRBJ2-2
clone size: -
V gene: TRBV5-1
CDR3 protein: ASSGRDRAGELF

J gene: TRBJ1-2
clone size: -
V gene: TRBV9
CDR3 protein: ASSVNRGANYGYT

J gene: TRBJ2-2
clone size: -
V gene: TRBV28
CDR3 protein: ASSDRAPGELF

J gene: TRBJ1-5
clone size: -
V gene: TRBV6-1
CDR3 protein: ASTIGTANQPQH

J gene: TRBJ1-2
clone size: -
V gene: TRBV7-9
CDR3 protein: ASSLPQPGQGRANYGYT

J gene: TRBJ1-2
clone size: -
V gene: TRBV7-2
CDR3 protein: ASSIQGLGYT

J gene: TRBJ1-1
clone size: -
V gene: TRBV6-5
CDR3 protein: ATEGGTEAF

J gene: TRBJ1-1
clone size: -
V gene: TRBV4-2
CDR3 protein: ASSQGNLAGGEVDTEAF

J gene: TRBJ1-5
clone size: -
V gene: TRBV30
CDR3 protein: AWSLGQINQPQH

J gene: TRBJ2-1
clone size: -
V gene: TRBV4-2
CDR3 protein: ASSPPGLVRF

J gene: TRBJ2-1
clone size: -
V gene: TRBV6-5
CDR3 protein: ASSSGLGYNEQF

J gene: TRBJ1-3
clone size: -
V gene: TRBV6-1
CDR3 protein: ASMLRQVSGNTIY

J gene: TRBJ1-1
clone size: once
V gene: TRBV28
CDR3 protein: ASSPSRGDTEAF

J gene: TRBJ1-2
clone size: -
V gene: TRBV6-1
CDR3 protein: ASSEAPGVNYGYT

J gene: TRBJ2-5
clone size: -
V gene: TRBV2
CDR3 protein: ASSTRQGQETQY

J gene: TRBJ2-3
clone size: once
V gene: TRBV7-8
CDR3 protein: ASSLDGTSTDTQY

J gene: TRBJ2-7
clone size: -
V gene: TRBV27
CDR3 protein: ASSLLGTGVPYEQY

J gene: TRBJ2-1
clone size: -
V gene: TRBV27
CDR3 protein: ASSFRGSSNEQF

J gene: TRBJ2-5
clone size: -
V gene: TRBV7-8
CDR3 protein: ASSLGISEGQETQY

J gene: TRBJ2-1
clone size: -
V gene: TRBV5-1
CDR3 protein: ASSSTSGGRYNEQF

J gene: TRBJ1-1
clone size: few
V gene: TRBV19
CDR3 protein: ASSLGQTFNTEAF

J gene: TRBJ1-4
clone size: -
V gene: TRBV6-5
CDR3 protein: ASRLDRSNEKLF

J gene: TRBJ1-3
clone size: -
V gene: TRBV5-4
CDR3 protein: ASSLGTGYSGNTIY

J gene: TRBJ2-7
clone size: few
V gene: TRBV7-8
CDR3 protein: ASSEDRVYEQY

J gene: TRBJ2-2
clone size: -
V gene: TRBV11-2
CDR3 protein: ASRNPRLAAGGGELF

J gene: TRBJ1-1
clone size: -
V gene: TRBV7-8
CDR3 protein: ASSSRQAMNTEAF

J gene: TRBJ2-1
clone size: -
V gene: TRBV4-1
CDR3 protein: ASSQGLAGGEQF

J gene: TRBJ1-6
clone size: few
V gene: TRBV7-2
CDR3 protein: ASSFSEASPLH

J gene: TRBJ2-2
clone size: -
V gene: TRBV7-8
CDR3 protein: ASTPSTGSTGELF

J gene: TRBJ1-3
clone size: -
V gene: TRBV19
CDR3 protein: ASSARQGNTIY

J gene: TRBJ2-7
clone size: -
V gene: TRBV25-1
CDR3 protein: ASSELAVYEQY

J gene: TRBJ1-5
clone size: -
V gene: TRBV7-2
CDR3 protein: ASSPDRDQPQH

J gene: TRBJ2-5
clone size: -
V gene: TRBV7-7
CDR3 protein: ASSLDRGSWETQY

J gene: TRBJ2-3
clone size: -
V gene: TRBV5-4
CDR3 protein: ASRGDWDSTDTQY

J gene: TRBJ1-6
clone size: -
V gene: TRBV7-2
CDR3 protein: ASSLDRGLNSYNSPLH

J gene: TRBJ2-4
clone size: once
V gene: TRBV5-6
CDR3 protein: ASSLVETLAIQY

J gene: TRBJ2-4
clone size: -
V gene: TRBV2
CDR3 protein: ASSTLQGALSDIQY

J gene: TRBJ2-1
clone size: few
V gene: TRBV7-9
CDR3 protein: ASSLTGGNNEQF

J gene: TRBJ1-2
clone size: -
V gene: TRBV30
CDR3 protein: AWGRAYGYT

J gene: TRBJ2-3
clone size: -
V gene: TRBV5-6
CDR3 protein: ASSFVQEDTQY

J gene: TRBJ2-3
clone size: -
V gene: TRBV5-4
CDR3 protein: ASSLGGTSTDTQY

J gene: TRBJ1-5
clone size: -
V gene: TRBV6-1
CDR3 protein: ASSRQGNSNQPQH

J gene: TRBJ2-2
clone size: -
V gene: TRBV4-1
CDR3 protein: ASRFRGKNTGELF

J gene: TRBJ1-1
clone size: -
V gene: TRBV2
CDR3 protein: ASLINPTEAF

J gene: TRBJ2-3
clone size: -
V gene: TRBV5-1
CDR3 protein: ASSRGQGISDTQY

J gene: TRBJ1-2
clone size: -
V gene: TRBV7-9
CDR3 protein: ASSLIEGANYGYT

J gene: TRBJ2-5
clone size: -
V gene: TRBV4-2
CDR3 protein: ASSQGDRAGETQY

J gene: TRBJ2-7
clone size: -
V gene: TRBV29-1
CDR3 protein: SVSGQGLHL

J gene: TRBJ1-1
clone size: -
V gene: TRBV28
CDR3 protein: ASSLQQFTEAF

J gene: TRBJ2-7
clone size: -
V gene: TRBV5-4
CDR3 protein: ASSTTGGVSYEQY

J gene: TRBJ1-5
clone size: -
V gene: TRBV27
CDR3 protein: ASSFDRDGGQPQH

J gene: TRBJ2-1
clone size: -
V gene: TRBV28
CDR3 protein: ASSFASGGANEQF

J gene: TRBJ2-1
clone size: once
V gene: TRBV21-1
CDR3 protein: ASSPAGANVGAYNEQF

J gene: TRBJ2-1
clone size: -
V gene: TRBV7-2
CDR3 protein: ASSTRDRYNEQF

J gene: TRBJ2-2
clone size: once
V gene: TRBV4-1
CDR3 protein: ASSSPGLGYTGELF

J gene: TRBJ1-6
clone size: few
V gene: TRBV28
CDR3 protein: ASRTQGRASPLH

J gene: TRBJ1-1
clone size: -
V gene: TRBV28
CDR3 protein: ASSFADRIGTEAF